This passage covers 25 T cell receptor beta chains from one sample sequenced in a study of CD4 T cells in relation to SARS-CoV-2 and coronaviruses. Clones were read by immunoSEQ multiplex PCR, and TCRdb kept only the in-frame ones, dropping some. This table holds 60,000 to 80,000 clones, 87% found once. Unexposed donor CD4+ T cells date from about 2011-2018, before the COVID-19 pandemic. The sequenced sample was memory CD4+ T cells from PBMCs. The receptors were gathered from a human donor in good health.

The chain joins TRBV15 to TRBJ2-5; TRBD1 aligns across 8 bases. The V segment lost 3 bases and the J segment 5 bases; nucleotides outside the gene matches: 5. Looked up from germline, CDR1 is LNHNV and CDR2 is YYDKDF (reference sequence). This CDR3 region has 14 residues. CDR3 loop: CATSRAGGDETQYF. The CDR3 coding sequence is TGTGCCACCAGCAGGGCAGGGGGCGATGAGACCCAGTACTTC.

The rearrangement uses TRBV9 and TRBJ2-3, with D maybe TRBD2 (6 bases). Germline V CDR1 and CDR2: SGDLS, YYNGEE. This CDR3 has 14 amino acids. V gave up 4 bases and J gave up 2 bases, with 11 bases separating them. The CDR3 DNA sequence: TGTGCCAGCAGCACCAGGAGGGCCACAGATACGCAGTATTTT. This codes for CASSTRRATDTQYF.

This chain uses TRBV25-1 with TRBJ2-1; 7 nucleotides align to TRBD1. The trim removed 4 bases at V and 7 bases at J, leaving 4 bases unmatched. CDR3 length: 13 amino acids. Germline V gene data show CDR1 as MGHDK and CDR2 as SYGVNS. As DNA, the CDR3 is TGTGCCAGCAGTGGACAGGGCGGGAATGAGCAGTTCTTC. Translation gives CASSGQGGNEQFF.

The rearrangement links TRBV19 to TRBJ2-7, with 9 bases identical to TRBD1. J gave up 5 bases and V 5 bases, and 7 bases lay outside the gene matches. CDR1 LNHDA and CDR2 SQIVND come from the germline V gene (reference sequence). The CDR3 runs to 14 residues. The CDR3 reads CASSARTGDHEQYF. As DNA, the CDR3 is TGTGCCAGTAGTGCCAGGACAGGGGACCACGAGCAGTACTTC.

The chain combines TRBV7-9 with TRBJ2-5; D is ambiguous. Germline-derived CDR1 and CDR2 are SEHNR and FQNEAQ (reference sequence). The CDR3 length is 14 residues. V was pared by 5 bases and J by 0 bases, with 10 bases between. CDR3 sequence: CASSSPGDQETQYF. CDR3 nucleotide sequence: TGTGCCAGCAGCAGCCCAGGAGACCAAGAGACCCAGTACTTC.

The V gene is TRBV12-3 or TRBV12-4, the J gene TRBJ1-4; unclear D gene. Between the trimmed V and J ends, which lost 7 bases and 1 base, there was a span of 4 bases. The CDR3 sequence is 12 residues long. The CDR3: CASTRTNEKLFF. CDR3 in DNA: TGTGCCAGCACCCGAACTAATGAAAAACTGTTTTTT.

The chain is built from TRBV30 and TRBJ2-6; possibly TRBD1 or TRBD2 for D (5 bases each). The CDR3 length is 15 residues. V was shortened by 1 base and J by 2 bases, with 9 bases between the two germline ends. Germline CDR1 reads GTSNPN; CDR2 reads SVGIG (reference sequence). The CDR3 protein is CAWSAGGTGANVLTF. The CDR3 DNA sequence: TGTGCCTGGAGTGCTGGGGGTACTGGGGCCAACGTCCTGACTTTC.

CDR3 sequence: CASSSSRGWGSEAFF. DNA of the CDR3: TGTGCCAGTAGCTCCAGCAGGGGTTGGGGGTCGGAAGCTTTCTTT. V and J are TRBV19 and TRBJ1-1; D might be TRBD1 (6 bases). The CDR3 covers 15 residues. Trimming shortened V by 6 bases and J by 8 bases, and 22 bases separated the two germline ends. CDR1 and CDR2 (germline): LNHDA, SQIVND (reference sequence).

This chain uses TRBV13 with TRBJ2-3; 11 positions match TRBD2. The ends lost 4 bases at V and 0 bases at J; junction bases unmatched: 6. Germline V CDR1 and CDR2: PRHDT, FYEKMQ (reference sequence). The CDR3 is 17 amino acids. CDR3 nucleotide sequence: TGTGCCAGCAGCTGGAGGAGGACTAGCGGGAGCACAGATACGCAGTATTTT. It specifies CASSWRRTSGSTDTQYF.

CDR3 loop: CASSYTQGQSEQFF. The CDR3, as DNA: TGTGCCAGCAGTTACACCCAGGGGCAGAGTGAGCAGTTCTTC. The rearrangement joins TRBV6-2 or TRBV6-3 to TRBJ2-1; perhaps TRBD1 as D (6 bases). The CDR3 spans 14 residues. Germline-derived CDR1 and CDR2 are MNHEY and SVGEGT. The V end was cut by 2 bases, the J end by 9 bases, with 14 bases between.

CDR3 nucleotides: TGTGCCAGCAGCTTAAGGGCTAGCACAGATACGCAGTATTTT. Translation: CASSLRASTDTQYF. The J gene is TRBJ2-3, the V gene TRBV7-3; D uncertain. Germline lookup yields CDR1 SGHTA and CDR2 FQGTGA. V was clipped by 1 base and J by 0 bases, with 5 bases between them. The CDR3 is 14 amino acids.

V is TRBV19 and J is TRBJ1-5, with D perhaps matching TRBD1 (5 bases). Trimming pared 5 bases from V and 5 bases from J, leaving 16 bases between. CDR1 is LNHDA and CDR2 is SQIVND in the germline V gene (reference sequence). This CDR3 region has 15 residues. The CDR3 nucleotides are TGTGCCAGTAGTCACTGGGAGGGGCGAGATCAGCCCCAGCATTTT. Protein product: CASSHWEGRDQPQHF.

The chain uses TRBV3-1 (or the pseudogene TRBV3-2) and TRBJ2-2, with D perhaps TRBD1 or TRBD2 (6 bases each). V lost 5 bases and J lost 4, with 20 bases in between. The germline V gene has CDR1 LGHDT and CDR2 YNNKEL (reference sequence). CDR3 length: 17 residues. CDR3 protein: CASSGMRGRRATGELFF. CDR3 DNA: TGTGCCAGCAGCGGTATGAGGGGGAGGAGGGCCACCGGGGAGCTGTTTTTT.

The chain recombines TRBV3-1 (or the pseudogene TRBV3-2) with TRBJ2-1; 7 positions agree with TRBD2. The V and J ends lost 2 bases and 14 bases, in that order; junction bases with no gene match: 6. The germline V gene has CDR1 LGHDT and CDR2 YNNKEL (reference sequence). The CDR3 contains 12 residues. This CDR3 is CASSQSSGQEFF. Written as DNA, the CDR3 is TGTGCCAGCAGCCAATCTAGCGGCCAGGAGTTCTTC.

The V gene is TRBV28, the J gene TRBJ1-4; D perhaps matches TRBD1 (5 bases). The CDR3 length is 13 residues. V gave up 6 bases and J gave up 3 bases, with 8 bases separating them. Germline lookup yields CDR1 MDHEN and CDR2 SYDVKM. Written as DNA, the CDR3 is TGTGCCAGCAGGGGGCTTCCTAATGAAAAACTGTTTTTT. It yields the protein CASRGLPNEKLFF.

The chain employs TRBV24-1 and TRBJ2-1; TRBD2 matches at 7 bases. The ends lost 7 bases at V and 4 bases at J; junction bases unmatched: 9. The CDR3 is 15 amino acids. The V gene's germline CDR1 is KGHDR and CDR2 SFDVKD. CDR3 amino acids: CATSDSASGYNEQFF. In DNA form, the CDR3 reads TGTGCCACCAGCGACTCGGCTAGCGGATACAATGAGCAGTTCTTC.

Concerning this clone: The junction does not match germline at one end; this may be a read error. The chain is built from TRBV7-3 and TRBJ1-1; TRBD1 matches 7 bases. This CDR3 has 14 amino acids. Germline V lookup: CDR1 SGHTA, CDR2 FQGTGA. This chain's CDR3 is CASTLGQDTTEAFF. For the CDR3, the DNA is TGTGCCAGCACCTTAGGACAGGATACCACTGAAGCTTTCTTT.

The genes are TRBV5-8 and TRBJ2-5; the D gene could be TRBD1 or TRBD2 (5 bases each). Germline assignment: CDR1 SGHTS and CDR2 YDEGEE. The V gene lost 1 base and the J gene lost 5 bases, with 12 bases spanning the gap. The CDR3 is made up of 14 amino acids. The CDR3 sequence is CASSLRGAWETQYF. The CDR3 nucleotides read TGTGCCAGCAGCTTGAGAGGGGCTTGGGAGACCCAGTACTTC.

This sequence joins TRBV2 and TRBJ2-3; D remains ambiguous. The germline CDR1 and CDR2 sequences are SNHLY and FYNNEI. This CDR3 comprises 12 residues. V lost 6 bases to trimming and J lost 5 bases, with 9 bases between them. CDR3 DNA: TGTGCCAGCAGACTATCGTTAGATACGCAGTATTTT. Translation: CASRLSLDTQYF.

V gene TRBV18 combines with J gene TRBJ1-1; no clear D gene. Germline CDR1 and CDR2: KGHSH and LQKENI. The CDR3 runs to 14 residues. V lost 5 bases and J 1 base, leaving 11 bases between the germline ends. This chain's CDR3 is CASSAGLGNTEAFF. Here the CDR3 DNA reads TGTGCCAGCTCAGCCGGGTTAGGGAACACTGAAGCTTTCTTT.

This chain uses TRBV6-1 with TRBJ2-7; 11 bases agree with TRBD2. This CDR3 has 15 residues. Unmatched junction bases numbered 7, after V lost 5 bases and J lost 4 bases. Per germline, CDR1 MNHNS and CDR2 SASEGT. In DNA form, the CDR3 reads TGTGCCAGCAGTCTTTATAGCGGGGGGGCGTACGAGCAGTACTTC. It yields the protein CASSLYSGGAYEQYF.

V gene TRBV3-1 (or the pseudogene TRBV3-2) combines with J gene TRBJ2-3; no reliable D call. This CDR3 has 14 amino acids. Looked up from germline, CDR1 is LGHDT and CDR2 is YNNKEL (reference sequence). V lost 1 base and J 1 base, leaving 6 bases between the germline ends. The CDR3: CASSQVGGTDTQYF. Written as DNA, the CDR3 is TGTGCCAGCAGCCAAGTTGGGGGCACAGATACGCAGTATTTT.

The V gene is TRBV12-3 or TRBV12-4, the J gene TRBJ2-5, with TRBD1 identical over 8 bases. CDR3 length: 13 residues. The V segment lost 5 bases and the J segment 4 bases; nucleotides outside the gene matches: 3. CDR3 protein: CASSHRGTETQYF. CDR3 nucleotides: TGTGCCAGCAGTCACAGGGGGACAGAGACCCAGTACTTC.

The chain carries TRBV29-1 and TRBJ1-2; the D is unclear. Germline V gene lookup returns CDR1 SQVTM and CDR2 ANQGSEA. V lost 1 base to trimming and J lost 5 bases, with 11 bases between them. The CDR3 covers 13 residues. The CDR3 loop is CSVEVNNFYGYTF. CDR3 DNA: TGCAGCGTTGAAGTTAACAACTTTTATGGCTACACCTTC.

J is TRBJ2-3 and V is TRBV5-1; D possibly corresponds to TRBD1 (6 bases). The CDR3 is 15 amino acids. Trimming removed 0 bases from V and 2 bases from J, with 10 bases in between. Germline assignment: CDR1 SGHRS and CDR2 YFSETQ. The CDR3 sequence is CASSLVAGATDTQYF. As DNA, the CDR3 is TGCGCCAGCAGCTTGGTCGCAGGGGCCACAGATACGCAGTATTTT.